The sequence of this TCR beta chain was determined in a study of blood T cell repertoires in COVID-19 (TCRdb year 2020). Describing the broader study: The collaborator samples originated in the United States, Italy and Spain and spanned the acute and convalescent phases of COVID-19. The dataset comprised deeply sampled blood TCRbeta repertoires from subjects exposed to, actively infected with, or recovered from COVID-19. The samples were drawn from two sources: the first 160 participants of the ongoing ImmuneRACE study, and about 1,300 subjects contributed by 6 global collaborators. HLA class I and class II types, where available, came from metadata supplied by the sample provider rather than from assay-based typing. The prospective study material was composed of cDNA or gDNA derived from T cells, B-cell-depleted T cells, or PBMCs. The sample metadata nearly always contained a de-identified subject ID, COVID-19 status, age in years and sex. The repertoires were made available in a free public database intended to serve as a resource for research on the immune response to SARS-CoV-2. General conclusions and limits of the study: The quantity of clinical and demographic metadata differed by source and by participant and was supplied without curation.

The table lists this clone with a count of one. The antigen this receptor binds is unknown. There are no base qualities to consult, and no much larger clone falls within one base. For this chain, trimming is 1 base at the V end and 4 bases at the J end, and the number of junction bases without a gene match is 12. Taken from the germline V gene, the CDR1 and CDR2 loops are SGHTA and FQGNSA. Including cysteine and phenylalanine, the CDR3 has 18 amino acids. Of the read, only the CDR3 DNA is kept; its 54 bases are in frame from base 1. Samples from volunteer blood donors who had recovered from COVID-19 were contributed by a second Seattle source. Each collaborating institution followed its own protocols to collect whole blood in K2EDTA tubes. Collaborator samples were shipped for TCRbeta analysis as frozen whole blood, isolated PBMCs, or DNA extracted from either sample type. TCRbeta CDR3 regions were amplified from genomic DNA using the immunoSEQ Assay, a bias-controlled multiplex PCR. On the authors' methods: Within the assay, amplification of reference gene primers was used to estimate how many nucleated cells each sample contained. Sequence reads were collapsed and filtered to measure the absolute abundance of every unique TCRbeta CDR3 rearrangement. Productive Simpson clonality was computed per sample as the square root of Simpson's diversity index over productive rearrangements. The table comes from immuneACCESS by way of TCRdb, which keeps in-frame sequences with V and J called. Part of the clones is missing from these tables; in studies checked, under half for an unresolved V gene and the rest for unknown reasons. V and J calls and clone size come straight from that table; D and trimming were deduced from the DNA. For this sample there are about 110,000 clones; nearly 90% appear just once. The ten largest clones represent around 8.4% of the sample.

The chain is assembled from TRBV7-2 and TRBJ2-3; 9 central bases correspond to TRBD2. Sequencing was performed on peripheral blood. The sequence was obtained from a woman in her 70s who had recovered from COVID-19. The sequenced DNA is TGTGCCAGCAGCTTAGGCGGGAGGGCCGGTATTAGAGCAGATACGCAGTATTTT. It translates to CASSLGGRAGIRADTQYF.